These T cell receptor beta chains were read from a single sample in a study of T cell clusters in autoimmune cytopenias. TCRdb re-called the multiplex PCR reads; one entry per CDR3 protein, DNA not given. The table lists around 9,500 distinct CDR3 sequences. Sequenced input: peripheral blood. Every receptor here comes from a human donor with an autoimmune cytopenia or autoimmune hepatitis (not recorded which). The CDR3 runs from the conserved cysteine through the conserved F or W. Each record gives: V gene, J gene, clone size, CDR3 protein. Clone size is stated in some rows and not others, as once, few, many or a class when expanded.

TRBV18	TRBJ1-1	.	CASSPQATALNTEAFF
TRBV20-1	TRBJ2-1	.	CSARQGNEQFF
TRBV27	TRBJ2-1	.	CASSLNLWDTSYNEQFF
TRBV5-5	TRBJ1-5	.	CASSLEGRQPQHF
TRBV11-2	TRBJ2-3	.	CASSLETGDTQYF
TRBV30	TRBJ2-1	.	CATSVGQLQNEQFF
TRBV14	TRBJ2-3	.	CASSGLAGGLTDTQYF
TRBV24-1	TRBJ2-7	.	CATSAGGQPAYEQYF
TRBV7-9	TRBJ2-1	.	CASSAAGGYSYNEQFF
TRBV6-5	TRBJ2-2	medium-sized	CASSLGRSNPNTGELFF
TRBV19	TRBJ1-5	medium-sized	CASRVGEQPQHF
TRBV6-5	TRBJ2-7	medium-sized	CASRRGTGGNYEQYF
TRBV7-6	TRBJ2-2	.	CASSLVAGGELFF
TRBV7-2	TRBJ2-3	.	CASSLVGTSGSWGDTQYF
TRBV19	TRBJ2-3	medium-sized	CASSILGGVYPDTQYF
TRBV29-1	TRBJ2-5	medium-sized	CSVDGQGVETQYF
TRBV12-3/TRBV12-4	TRBJ1-2	.	CASSKAGVYGYTF
TRBV4-3	TRBJ1-1	.	CASSRGQHPNTEAFF
TRBV6-5	TRBJ1-6	medium-sized	CASRPQGYSYNSPLHF
TRBV20-1	TRBJ2-1	.	CSASLRYNEQFF
TRBV28	TRBJ2-3	.	CASSHIFQGLAQADTQYF
TRBV7-2	TRBJ2-3	.	CASSLAGQFTDTQYF
TRBV12-3/TRBV12-4	TRBJ2-3	medium-sized	CASSLGAGLAGTDTQYF
TRBV12-3/TRBV12-4	TRBJ1-6	.	CASSLAGNRNSPLHF
TRBV7-9	TRBJ2-3	.	CASSEGTSATDTQYF
TRBV6-1	TRBJ1-5	medium-sized	CASSVTRYSNQPQHF
TRBV28	TRBJ2-2	.	CASIPQGAKNTGELFF
TRBV6-5	TRBJ1-4	medium-sized	CASSPQGIGEKLFF
TRBV6-4	TRBJ2-3	.	CASGAGHTDTQYF
TRBV4-1	TRBJ1-3	.	CASSQFGTPGNTIYF
TRBV27	TRBJ2-5	medium-sized	CASSSRAGQETQYF
TRBV19	TRBJ1-1	.	CASSLGTGGAFF
TRBV18	TRBJ1-5	.	CASSVGGPNQPQHF
TRBV11-1	TRBJ2-3	.	CASSLVAGRTDTQYF
TRBV19	TRBJ1-6	medium-sized	CASSIVETSNSPLHF
TRBV5-4	TRBJ2-6	medium-sized	CASSYSGANVLTF
TRBV19	TRBJ1-2	medium-sized	CASSISPPQTAHGYTF
TRBV19	TRBJ2-1	.	CASSIGGGQFF
TRBV7-6	TRBJ1-4	.	CASSLASGRDGEKLFF
TRBV19	TRBJ1-2	medium-sized	CASRAAGLVWGYTF
TRBV12-3/TRBV12-4	TRBJ1-4	medium-sized	CASKGLPHSSGKLFF
TRBV18	TRBJ2-3	medium-sized	CASSQRSSGGGDTQYF
TRBV27	TRBJ1-2	medium-sized	CASSPREVAYGYTF
TRBV11-2	TRBJ1-6	.	CASSLDTANSPLHF
TRBV20-1	TRBJ1-2	.	CSATDRFYGYTF
TRBV6-5	TRBJ2-4	medium-sized	CASSRTEILAKNIQYF
TRBV12-3/TRBV12-4	TRBJ2-1	.	CASSARDNNEQFF
TRBV6-5	TRBJ2-1	medium-sized	CASSYSGGGARNEQFF
TRBV5-1	TRBJ2-7	.	CASSWNRYEQYF
TRBV5-8	TRBJ2-5	.	CASSLSHSQETQYF
TRBV5-4	TRBJ1-2	.	CASSLIRGGAYGYTF
TRBV5-1	TRBJ2-1	.	CASSLGAYEQFF
TRBV25-1	TRBJ1-5	.	CASSGGAGPQHF
TRBV7-2	TRBJ2-3	.	CASSLTYRETDTQYF
TRBV19	TRBJ2-3	medium-sized	CASSIPGLVATQYF
TRBV10-3	TRBJ1-5	medium-sized	CAISESNLGAASNQPQHF
TRBV18	TRBJ2-4	.	CASSPIEGGRAKNIQYF
TRBV29-1	TRBJ2-1	medium-sized	CSVSETGNNEQFF
TRBV18	TRBJ2-1	medium-sized	CASSPRGANEQFF